This TCR beta chain is from a study of cytomegalovirus exposure and HLA in healthy donors. Whole-study findings and limits: Available immune exposure information was restricted to CMV serostatus only.

About this clone: The antigen remains undetermined.

Healthy donors of bone marrow made up the group. With V trimmed by 6 bases and J by 7 bases, 9 bases remained unmatched. This CDR3 contains 15 residues. Germline lookup yields CDR1 MNHEY and CDR2 SVGAGI. The PCR had 60 Vbeta and 13 Jbeta primers. Using immunoSEQ multiplex PCR, the repertoire was profiled, and TCRdb retains in-frame clones only, with some absent. The data show under 150,000 clones, 82% seen once. Specimen: PBMCs. This rearrangement joins TRBV6-5 to TRBJ2-1; 10 bases line up with TRBD2. The TCR sequence derives from a woman aged 50 to 60 in good health and CMV-seropositive. CDR3 loop: CASRFELAGLNEQFF. In nucleotides, the CDR3 is TGTGCCAGCAGATTCGAACTAGCGGGATTGAATGAGCAGTTCTTC.